What follows describes a single T cell receptor (beta chain). Antigen: not known. A single record per CDR3 protein comes from TCRdb applying MiXCR to the 5' RACE reads. The sample lists around 300,000 distinct CDR3 sequences, roughly an eighth occurring once. Deletions cut 1 base from V and 3 bases from J, with 11 bases between. Germline loops: CDR1 SGHDT, CDR2 YYEEEE. The CDR3 sequence is 14 residues long. This specimen comes from a study of T-cell memory formation after mild COVID-19. Whole-study context: Largely donor-specific TCR clusters were found.

Whole-study results and caveats: Shrinking CD4+ clones were chiefly CM and EM; CD8+ ones were chiefly EMRA. In pre-infection memory, a portion of responding clones appeared, which suggested that cross-reactive memory joined. Clones shrinking between day 15 and 85 showed a balanced CD4/CD8 split, and those that grew later tilted toward CD4+.

The sequenced material came from PBMCs or a T cell subset sorted from them (not recorded which). The V call is TRBV5-6, the J call TRBJ2-7; D tentatively reads TRBD1 or TRBD2 (6 bases each). This receptor was identified in a man younger than 35 who had mild COVID-19 (a few samples of this study predate the infection). Cell type and time point are not known. CDR3: CASSLRGVGYEQYF. The DNA of the CDR3 is TGTGCCAGCAGCTTGAGGGGGGTGGGCTACGAGCAGTACTTC.